This TCR beta chain is from a study of blood T cell repertoires in COVID-19 (dated by TCRdb to between 2020 and 2021). Regarding the research as a whole: Samples from collaborators originated in the United States, Italy and Spain and spanned both the acute and convalescent phases of COVID-19. Samples were obtained from the ongoing ImmuneRACE study (first 160 participants) and from 1,254 subjects provided by 6 global collaborators. The repertoires were released in a freely available public database meant as a resource for research on the immune response to SARS-CoV-2. The material from the prospective study consisted of cDNA or gDNA derived from T cells, B-cell-depleted T cells, or PBMCs. Sample metadata almost always included a de-identified subject ID, COVID-19 status, age in years and sex. Deeply sampled blood TCRbeta repertoires from subjects exposed to, actively infected with, or recovered from COVID-19 were included in the dataset. Where available, HLA class I and class II types were taken from metadata supplied by the sample provider and were not determined by assay-based typing. Overall study results and their limits: How much clinical and demographic metadata was included differed by source and by participant, and the metadata was provided uncurated.

The immunoSEQ Assay, a bias-controlled multiplex PCR, was used to amplify TCRbeta CDR3 regions from genomic DNA. For the original study's pipeline: Nucleated cell counts per sample were estimated from amplification of reference gene primers within the assay. Sequence reads were collapsed and filtered to measure the absolute abundance of every unique TCRbeta CDR3 rearrangement. For each sample, productive Simpson clonality was calculated by taking the square root of Simpson's diversity index across productive rearrangements. TCRdb's version of the immuneACCESS table is confined to in-frame rearrangements and falls short of the full clone set. An unresolved V gene accounts for under half of the shortfall where checked; the remainder is of unknown origin. That table supplies the V and J calls and clone size; D and trimming were determined from the DNA. Here the sample has 300,000 to 350,000 clones; 88% occur a single time. About 5% of the sample is taken by the ten largest.

Details on this clone: Its antigen is not yet known. Base qualities were left out, and no much larger clone turns up one base away.

V and J are truncated by 6 bases and 0 bases respectively, leaving an intervening sequence of 15 bases. Based on the germline V gene (reference sequence), the CDR1 and CDR2 sequences are MNHEY and SMNVEV. The CDR3 holds 15 amino acids from the cysteine to the phenylalanine. Here the CDR3 DNA is all that survives: 45 bases in frame from base 1. Enrolling through a virtual design, the prospective study's participants ranged in age from roughly 18 to 95 years and lived across about two dozen United States geographic areas. Cohort assignment in the prospective study relied on participant-reported clinical history from a screening survey and a study questionnaire. ImmuneRACE Cohort 3 recovered participants were defined by two consecutive negative NP/OP PCR tests, healthcare professional clearance, or symptom resolution. Each participant in the prospective study had whole blood, serum and a nasopharyngeal or oropharyngeal swab collected by mobile phlebotomists. Participants in the prospective study had the option to provide additional blood draws and questionnaires over a roughly two-month period. Before DNA extraction, blood samples from the prospective study were shipped at room temperature or frozen.

The receptor was isolated from a young man who had recovered from COVID-19. The chain uses TRBV27 and TRBJ2-7; a tentative D call is TRBD1 (6 bases match). The source material was PBMCs or T cells enriched from blood (not recorded which). The CDR3 reads CASRRLQGSSYEQYF. The nucleotides read TGTGCCAGCAGACGCCTACAGGGCTCCTCCTACGAGCAGTACTTC.